The sequence of this TCR beta chain was determined in a study of T cells in women clearing cervical HPV infection. Study at large: Cases' blood sampling followed lesion detection by median around 150 days (90 to 200). With HLA typing for only a few women, HLA confounding remains possible.

Produced via immunoSEQ multiplex PCR; TCRdb's table is partial and in-frame only. The table lists 15,000 or so clones. Prevalent HPV16 infections were excluded; only incident single HPV16 infections included. On this clone: Its antigen is currently unknown. With the read ending 3 residues before the CDR3 end, the germline J gene is used to fill in that end.

Notes on the study in general: Combining TCR richness with V gene abundances gave roughly 0.88 AUC.

Germline lookup yields CDR1 GTSNPN and CDR2 SVGIG (reference sequence). Losses at the gene ends were 3 bases for V and 0 bases for J; bases not matched to a gene: 7. The CDR3 extends over 15 amino acids. The sequenced material came from blood buffy coat. The receptor was derived from a woman aged 18-70 years with a cervical HPV16 infection that either progressed to CIN3+ or cleared (not recorded which). The chain couples TRBV30 to TRBJ1-1; 7 bases fit TRBD1. Partial CDR3 DNA: TGTGCCTGGAGAAGAGACAGGGCCTTGAACACTGAA. It specifies CAWRRDRALNTE. The whole CDR3 sequence is CAWRRDRALNTEAFF.